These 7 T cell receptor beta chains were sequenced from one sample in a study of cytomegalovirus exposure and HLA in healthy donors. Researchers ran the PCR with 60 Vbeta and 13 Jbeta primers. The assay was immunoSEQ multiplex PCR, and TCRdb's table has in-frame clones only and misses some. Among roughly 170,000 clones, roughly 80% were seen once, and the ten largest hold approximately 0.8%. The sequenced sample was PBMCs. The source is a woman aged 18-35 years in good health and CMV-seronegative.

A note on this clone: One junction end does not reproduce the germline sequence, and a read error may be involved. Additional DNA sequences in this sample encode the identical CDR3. CDR3: CASSSGLAGVYEQFF. Here the CDR3 DNA reads TGTGCTAGCAGCTCGGGACTAGCGGGAGTGTACGAGCAGTTCTTC. The rearrangement links TRBV7-7 to TRBJ2-1; 14 bases line up with TRBD2. The CDR3 has 15 amino acids. CDR1 and CDR2 (germline): SSHAT, FNYEAQ (reference sequence).

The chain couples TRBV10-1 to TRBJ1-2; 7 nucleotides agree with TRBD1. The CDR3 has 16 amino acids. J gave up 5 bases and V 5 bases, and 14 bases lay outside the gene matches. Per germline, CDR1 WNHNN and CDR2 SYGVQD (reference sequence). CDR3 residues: CASSWREGAVEYGYTF. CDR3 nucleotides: TGCGCCAGCAGTTGGAGAGAGGGGGCCGTAGAGTATGGCTACACCTTC.

The CDR3 here is CASSFAGVLADTQYF. The CDR3 DNA reads as TGCGCCAGCAGCTTTGCGGGAGTTCTCGCAGATACGCAGTATTTT. The rearrangement joins TRBV5-1 to TRBJ2-3, with TRBD2 matching over 7 bases. This CDR3 has 15 residues. V shed 2 bases and J 4 bases; nucleotides not matched to a gene: 7. Germline CDR1 is SGHRS and CDR2 is YFSETQ.

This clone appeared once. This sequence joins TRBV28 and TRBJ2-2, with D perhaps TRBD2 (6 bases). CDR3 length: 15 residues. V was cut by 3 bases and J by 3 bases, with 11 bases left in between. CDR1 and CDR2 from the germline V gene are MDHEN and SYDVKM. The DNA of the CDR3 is TGTGCCAGCAGTTTCGGGAGTGGGGACACCGGGGAGCTGTTTTTT. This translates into CASSFGSGDTGELFF.

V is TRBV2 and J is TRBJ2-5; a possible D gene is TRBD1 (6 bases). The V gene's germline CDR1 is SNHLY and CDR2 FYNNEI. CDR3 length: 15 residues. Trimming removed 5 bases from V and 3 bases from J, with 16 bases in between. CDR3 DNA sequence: TGTGCCAGCAGTAAACTGCAGGGGCTGGAAGAGACCCAGTACTTC. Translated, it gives CASSKLQGLEETQYF.

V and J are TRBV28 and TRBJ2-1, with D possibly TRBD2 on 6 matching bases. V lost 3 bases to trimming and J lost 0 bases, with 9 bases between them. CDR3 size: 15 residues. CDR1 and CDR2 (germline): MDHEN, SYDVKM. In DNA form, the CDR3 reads TGTGCCAGCAGTTTGTCGACTAGCTCCTACAATGAGCAGTTCTTC. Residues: CASSLSTSSYNEQFF.

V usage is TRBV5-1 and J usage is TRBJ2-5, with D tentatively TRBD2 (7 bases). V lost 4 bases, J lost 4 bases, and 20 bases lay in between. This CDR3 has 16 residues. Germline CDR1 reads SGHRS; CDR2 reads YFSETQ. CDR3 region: CASSPSAGARAETQYF. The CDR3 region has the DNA TGCGCCAGCAGCCCATCGGCGGGGGCGCGGGCAGAGACCCAGTACTTC.